This record concerns one TCR beta chain sequence. Germline values: CDR1 MGHRA, CDR2 YSYEKL. Trimming shortened V by 1 base and J by 5 bases, and 14 bases separated the two germline ends. The CDR3 sequence is 16 residues long. The data were obtained in a study of T cell responses to AZD1222 COVID-19 vaccine. Assay: immunoSEQ multiplex PCR; the TCRdb copy retains only in-frame clones and omits some. The table lists some 97,000 clones, 80% to 95% of them singletons. The chain is built from TRBV4-1 and TRBJ1-4; tentative D call: TRBD1 (6 bases). This TCR was sampled from an adult in good health. The source material was peripheral blood, sampled on day 0 of AZD1222 vaccination. The CDR3 DNA is TGCGCCAGCAGCCAAGTGAGGGGGACACACAATGAAAAACTGTTTTTT. It codes for CASSQVRGTHNEKLFF.